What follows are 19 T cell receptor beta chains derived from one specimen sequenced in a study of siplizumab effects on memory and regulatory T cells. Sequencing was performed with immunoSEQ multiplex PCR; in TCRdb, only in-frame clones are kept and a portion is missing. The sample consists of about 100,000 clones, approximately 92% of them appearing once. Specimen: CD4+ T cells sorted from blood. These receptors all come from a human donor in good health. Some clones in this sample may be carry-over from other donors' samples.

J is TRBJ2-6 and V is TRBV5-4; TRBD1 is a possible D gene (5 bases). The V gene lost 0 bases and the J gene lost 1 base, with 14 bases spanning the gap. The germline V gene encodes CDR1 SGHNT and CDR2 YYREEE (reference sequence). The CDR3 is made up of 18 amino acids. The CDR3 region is CASSLAAGLNSGANVLTF. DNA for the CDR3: TGTGCCAGCAGCTTGGCCGCAGGGTTAAATTCTGGGGCCAACGTCCTGACTTTC.

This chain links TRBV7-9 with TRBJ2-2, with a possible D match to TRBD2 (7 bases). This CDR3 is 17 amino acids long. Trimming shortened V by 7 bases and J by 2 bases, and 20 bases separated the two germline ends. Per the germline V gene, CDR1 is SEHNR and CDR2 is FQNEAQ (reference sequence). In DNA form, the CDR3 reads TGTGCCAGCATCCCGGGAGGAGGGGGTTTCAACACCGGGGAGCTGTTTTTT. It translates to CASIPGGGGFNTGELFF.

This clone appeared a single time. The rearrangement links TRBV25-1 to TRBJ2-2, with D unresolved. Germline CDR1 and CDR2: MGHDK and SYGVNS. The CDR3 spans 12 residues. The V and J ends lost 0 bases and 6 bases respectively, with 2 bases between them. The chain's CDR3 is CASSEYPGELFF. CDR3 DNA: TGTGCCAGCAGTGAATACCCCGGGGAGCTGTTTTTT.

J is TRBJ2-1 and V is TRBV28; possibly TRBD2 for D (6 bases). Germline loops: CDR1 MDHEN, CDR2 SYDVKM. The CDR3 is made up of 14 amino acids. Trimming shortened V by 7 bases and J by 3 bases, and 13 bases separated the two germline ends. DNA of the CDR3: TGTGCCAGCAAAACGACTAGTATCTACAATGAGCAGTTCTTC. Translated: CASKTTSIYNEQFF. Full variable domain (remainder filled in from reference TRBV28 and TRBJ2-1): DVKVTQSSRYLVKRTGEKVFLECVQDMDHENMFWYRQDPGLGLRLIYFSYDVKMKEKGDIPEGYSVSREKKERFSLILESASTNQTSMYLCASKTTSIYNEQFFGPGTRLTVL.

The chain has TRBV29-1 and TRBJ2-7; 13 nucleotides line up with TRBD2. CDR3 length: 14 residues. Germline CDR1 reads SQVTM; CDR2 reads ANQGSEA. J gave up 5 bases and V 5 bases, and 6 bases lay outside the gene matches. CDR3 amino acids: CSVHGLAGVNEQYF. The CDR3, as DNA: TGCAGCGTTCACGGACTAGCGGGAGTTAACGAGCAGTACTTC.

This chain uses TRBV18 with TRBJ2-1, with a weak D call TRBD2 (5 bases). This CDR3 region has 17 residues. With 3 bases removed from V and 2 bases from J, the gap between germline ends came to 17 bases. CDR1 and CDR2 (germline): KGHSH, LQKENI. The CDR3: CASSPRPGSSTYNEQFF. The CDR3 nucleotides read TGTGCCAGCTCACCTAGACCGGGGAGCTCGACCTACAATGAGCAGTTCTTC.

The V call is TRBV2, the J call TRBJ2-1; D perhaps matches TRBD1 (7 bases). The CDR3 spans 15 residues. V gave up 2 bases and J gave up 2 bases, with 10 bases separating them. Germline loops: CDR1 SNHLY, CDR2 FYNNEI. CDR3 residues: CASSERRGPYNEQFF. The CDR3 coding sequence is TGTGCCAGCAGTGAAAGGAGGGGGCCCTACAATGAGCAGTTCTTC. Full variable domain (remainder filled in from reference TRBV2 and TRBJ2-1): EPEVTQTPSHQVTQMGQEVILRCVPISNHLYFYWYRQILGQKVEFLVSFYNNEISEKSEIFDDQFSVERPDGSNFTLKIRSTKLEDSAMYFCASSERRGPYNEQFFGPGTRLTVL.

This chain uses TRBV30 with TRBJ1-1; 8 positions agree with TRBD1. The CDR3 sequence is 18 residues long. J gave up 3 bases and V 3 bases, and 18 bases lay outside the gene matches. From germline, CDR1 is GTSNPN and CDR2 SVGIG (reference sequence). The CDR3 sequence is CAWRKPRTGFFIYTEAFF. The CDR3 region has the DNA TGTGCCTGGAGAAAACCCAGGACAGGGTTTTTTATTTACACTGAAGCTTTCTTT. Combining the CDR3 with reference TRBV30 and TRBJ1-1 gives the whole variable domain SQTIHQWPATLVQPVGSPLSLECTVEGTSNPNLYWYRQAAGRGLQLLFYSVGIGQISSEVPQNLSASRPQDRQFILSSKKLLLSDSGFYLCAWRKPRTGFFIYTEAFFGQGTRLTVV.

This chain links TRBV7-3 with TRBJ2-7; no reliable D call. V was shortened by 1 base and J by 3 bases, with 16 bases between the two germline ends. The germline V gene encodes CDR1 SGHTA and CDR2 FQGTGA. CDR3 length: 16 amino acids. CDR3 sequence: CASSLNPDPTGYEQYF. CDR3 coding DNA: TGTGCCAGCAGCTTAAACCCGGACCCGACCGGCTACGAGCAGTACTTC.

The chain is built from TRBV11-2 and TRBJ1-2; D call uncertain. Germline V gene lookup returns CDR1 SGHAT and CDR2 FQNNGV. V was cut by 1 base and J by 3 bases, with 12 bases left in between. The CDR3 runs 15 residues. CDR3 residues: CASSLGAFMDYGYTF. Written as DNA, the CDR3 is TGTGCCAGCAGCTTAGGGGCATTTATGGACTATGGCTACACCTTC. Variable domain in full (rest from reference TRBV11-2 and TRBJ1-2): EAGVAQSPRYKIIEKRQSVAFWCNPISGHATLYWYQQILGQGPKLLIQFQNNGVVDDSQLPKDRFSAERLKGVDSTLKIQPAKLEDSAVYLCASSLGAFMDYGYTFGSGTRLTVV.

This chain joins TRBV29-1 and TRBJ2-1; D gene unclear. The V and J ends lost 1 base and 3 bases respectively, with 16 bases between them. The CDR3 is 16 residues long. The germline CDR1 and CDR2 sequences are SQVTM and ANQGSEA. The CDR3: CSVEATNRQIYNEQFF. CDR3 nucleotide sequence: TGCAGCGTTGAAGCGACGAATCGTCAGATCTACAATGAGCAGTTCTTC.

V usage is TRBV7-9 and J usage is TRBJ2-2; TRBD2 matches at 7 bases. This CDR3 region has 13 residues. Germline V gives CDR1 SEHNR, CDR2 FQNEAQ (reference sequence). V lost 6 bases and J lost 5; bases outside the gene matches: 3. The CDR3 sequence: CASRFSGTGELFF. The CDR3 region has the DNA TGTGCCAGCAGATTTAGCGGGACCGGGGAGCTGTTTTTT.

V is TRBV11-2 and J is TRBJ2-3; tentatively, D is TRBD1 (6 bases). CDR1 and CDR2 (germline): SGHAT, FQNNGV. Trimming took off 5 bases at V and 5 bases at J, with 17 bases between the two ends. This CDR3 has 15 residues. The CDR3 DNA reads TGTGCCAGCAGCCAACGACAGGCTGGTATAGATACGCAGTATTTT. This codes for CASSQRQAGIDTQYF.

The CDR3 DNA reads as TGTGCCAGCAGCATAGGGCGTGGGAGGCCGGATAGGACTTTGGGTGAAAAACTGTTTTTT. Its protein product is CASSIGRGRPDRTLGEKLFF. The chain couples TRBV28 to TRBJ1-4; D not resolved. From germline, CDR1 is MDHEN and CDR2 SYDVKM. V was trimmed by 6 bases and J by 7 bases, leaving 33 bases between them. This CDR3 region has 20 residues.

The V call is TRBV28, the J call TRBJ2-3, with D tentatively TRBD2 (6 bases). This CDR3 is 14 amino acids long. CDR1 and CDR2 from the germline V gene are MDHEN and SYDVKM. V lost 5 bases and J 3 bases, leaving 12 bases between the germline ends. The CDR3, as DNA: TGTGCCAGCAGTCCCGGGAGTGTAACAGATACGCAGTATTTT. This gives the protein CASSPGSVTDTQYF.

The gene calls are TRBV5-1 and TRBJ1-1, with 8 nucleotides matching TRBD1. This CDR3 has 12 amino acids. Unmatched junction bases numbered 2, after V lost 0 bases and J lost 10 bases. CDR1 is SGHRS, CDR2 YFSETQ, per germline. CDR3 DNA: TGCGCCAGCAGCTTGGAAGGGACAGGAGCTTTCTTT. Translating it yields CASSLEGTGAFF.

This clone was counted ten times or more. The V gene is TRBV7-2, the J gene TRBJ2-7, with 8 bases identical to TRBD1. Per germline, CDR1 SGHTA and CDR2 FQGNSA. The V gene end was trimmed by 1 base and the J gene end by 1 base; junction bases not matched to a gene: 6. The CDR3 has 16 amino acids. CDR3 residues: CASSLGDRGRSYEQYF. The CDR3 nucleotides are TGTGCCAGCAGCTTAGGAGACAGGGGTCGATCCTACGAGCAGTACTTC.

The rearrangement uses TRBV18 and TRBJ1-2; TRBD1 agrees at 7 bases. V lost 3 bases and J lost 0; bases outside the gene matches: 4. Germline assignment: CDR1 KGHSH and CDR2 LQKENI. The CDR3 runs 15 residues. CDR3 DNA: TGTGCCAGCTCACCCTCGGACAGGTCTAACTATGGCTACACCTTC. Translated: CASSPSDRSNYGYTF.

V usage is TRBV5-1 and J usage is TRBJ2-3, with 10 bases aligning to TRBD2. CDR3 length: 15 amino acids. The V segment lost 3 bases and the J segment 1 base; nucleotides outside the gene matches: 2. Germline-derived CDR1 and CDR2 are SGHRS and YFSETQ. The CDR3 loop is CASSSTSGGTDTQYF. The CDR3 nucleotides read TGCGCCAGCAGCTCAACTAGCGGGGGCACAGATACGCAGTATTTT.